The 14 T cell receptor beta chains given below trace back to one sample, sequenced in a study of cytomegalovirus exposure and HLA in healthy donors. PCR was performed using 60 Vbeta and 13 Jbeta primers. Sequenced by immunoSEQ multiplex PCR; TCRdb stores in-frame clones only, minus some. The sample has about 120,000 clones; roughly 78% are singletons. Sequenced: PBMCs. The receptors stem from a man aged 25 to 45 in good health and CMV-seronegative.

The sample holds a few counts of this clone. The chain links TRBV6-6 to TRBJ2-6; D possibly corresponds to TRBD1 (5 bases). Trimming took off 6 bases at V and 4 bases at J, with 16 bases between the two ends. Germline lookup yields CDR1 MNHNY and CDR2 SVGAGI (reference sequence). The CDR3 is 16 residues long. The CDR3 nucleotides read TGTGCCAGCAGGGCGTTTAGGGGATACGGGGCCAACGTCCTGACTTTC. It encodes CASRAFRGYGANVLTF.

This clone was found a few times. This chain connects TRBV28 to TRBJ2-1; TRBD2 matches 10 bases. Germline V lookup: CDR1 MDHEN, CDR2 SYDVKM. The CDR3 covers 16 residues. V was pared by 6 bases and J by 2 bases, with 7 bases of the junction left unmatched. The CDR3 DNA reads as TGTGCCAGCAGCAAGTCGGGACTAGCGCCCTACAATGAGCAGTTCTTC. Its protein is CASSKSGLAPYNEQFF.

This clone was counted between two and nine times. Here the CDR3 reads CASSLRQGKGELFF. The CDR3 DNA reads TGTGCCAGCAGCTTACGGCAGGGGAAAGGGGAGCTGTTTTTT. The chain couples TRBV11-3 to TRBJ2-2; D might be TRBD1 (6 bases). From germline, CDR1 is SGHNT and CDR2 YENEEA. The CDR3 sequence is 14 residues long. V dropped 2 bases and J dropped 8 bases, with 12 bases sitting between them.

The DNA of the CDR3 is TGTGCCAGCAGTTACTCGATTGCAGCTAACTATGGCTACACCTTC. Its translation is CASSYSIAANYGYTF. The gene calls are TRBV6-5 and TRBJ1-2, with D hard to call. The CDR3 extends over 15 amino acids. Trimming took 0 bases from V and 0 from J, leaving 8 bases between them. Germline V lookup: CDR1 MNHEY, CDR2 SVGAGI.

The chain recombines TRBV5-4 with TRBJ2-5, with TRBD1 matching 9 bases. CDR3 length: 15 amino acids. Germline CDR1 SGHNT, CDR2 YYREEE (reference sequence). J lost 4 bases, V lost 5 bases, and 9 bases had no gene match. The CDR3 DNA reads as TGTGCCAGCAGTCTGGACAGGGGCCGGGGAGAGACCCAGTACTTC. Its protein product is CASSLDRGRGETQYF.

The chain is built from TRBV18 and TRBJ1-1, with D tentatively TRBD1 (5 bases). Germline loops: CDR1 KGHSH, CDR2 LQKENI. The CDR3 is 15 residues long. V was pared by 3 bases and J by 3 bases, with 14 bases between. In DNA form, the CDR3 reads TGTGCCAGCTCACCCTTGCCAGGGTTAGACACTGAAGCTTTCTTT. Protein sequence: CASSPLPGLDTEAFF.

V gene TRBV4-1 combines with J gene TRBJ2-7; weak D call: TRBD1 (6 bases). Germline V lookup: CDR1 MGHRA, CDR2 YSYEKL. Between the trimmed V and J ends, which lost 1 base and 5 bases, there was a span of 15 bases. CDR3 length equals 15 residues. Written as DNA, the CDR3 is TGCGCCAGCAGCCAAGTTCAGGGTTGGGGGCACGAGCAGTACTTC. It encodes CASSQVQGWGHEQYF.

The V gene is TRBV6-1, the J gene TRBJ2-3; 7 bases are a match to TRBD2. The germline CDR1 and CDR2 sequences are MNHNS and SASEGT. The CDR3 totals 13 residues. Losses at the gene ends were 2 bases for V and 8 bases for J; bases not matched to a gene: 4. The CDR3 sequence is CASSERTGGTQYF. The CDR3 region has the DNA TGTGCCAGCAGTGAAAGGACGGGGGGTACGCAGTATTTT.

This clone was detected only once. CDR3 coding DNA: TGTGCCAGCAGCTTATGGGCTGACAGGGAAAACTACGAGCAGTACTTC. Amino acids: CASSLWADRENYEQYF. The chain uses TRBV7-8 and TRBJ2-7, with 7 bases that match TRBD1. V lost 2 bases to trimming and J lost 3 bases; unmatched junction nucleotides: 10. Germline V lookup: CDR1 SGHVS, CDR2 FQNEAQ. This CDR3 region has 16 residues.

The CDR3 loop is CASSSGLYEQYF. CDR3 nucleotides: TGTGCCAGCAGTTCGGGACTCTACGAGCAGTACTTC. The chain recombines TRBV28 with TRBJ2-7; a possible D gene is TRBD2 (6 bases). CDR1 and CDR2 from the germline V gene are MDHEN and SYDVKM. The CDR3 is 12 amino acids. The V end was cut by 4 bases, the J end by 3 bases, with 7 bases between.

The chain carries TRBV5-4 and TRBJ1-1, with TRBD1 matching over 9 bases. From germline, CDR1 is SGHNT and CDR2 YYREEE (reference sequence). The junction had 4 bases not matched to a gene; V was cut back by 2 bases and J by 2 bases. The CDR3 runs to 15 residues. The CDR3 sequence is CASSFRTGENTEAFF. The CDR3 coding sequence is TGTGCCAGCAGCTTCCGGACAGGGGAAAACACTGAAGCTTTCTTT.

The chain combines TRBV2 with TRBJ1-6; 7 positions match TRBD1. The length of the CDR3 is 14 residues. CDR1 is SNHLY, CDR2 FYNNEI, per germline. V trimming: 6 bases; J trimming: 8 bases; junction bases outside the gene matches: 7. The DNA for the CDR3 is TGTGCCAGCAGAGACAGGGTAGGGGATTCACCCCTCCACTTT. Amino acids: CASRDRVGDSPLHF. Drawing the rest from reference TRBV2 and TRBJ1-6, the complete variable domain is EPEVTQTPSHQVTQMGQEVILRCVPISNHLYFYWYRQILGQKVEFLVSFYNNEISEKSEIFDDQFSVERPDGSNFTLKIRSTKLEDSAMYFCASRDRVGDSPLHFGNGTRLTVT.

This chain joins TRBV11-2 and TRBJ1-4; the D gene is possibly TRBD1 (5 bases). The V gene's germline CDR1 is SGHAT and CDR2 FQNNGV. The CDR3 is 13 residues long. The V and J ends lost 2 bases and 7 bases respectively, with 8 bases between them. CDR3 in amino acids: CASSLWGGEKLFF. In DNA form, the CDR3 reads TGTGCCAGCAGCTTATGGGGGGGTGAAAAACTGTTTTTT. Full variable domain (missing parts from reference TRBV11-2 and TRBJ1-4): EAGVAQSPRYKIIEKRQSVAFWCNPISGHATLYWYQQILGQGPKLLIQFQNNGVVDDSQLPKDRFSAERLKGVDSTLKIQPAKLEDSAVYLCASSLWGGEKLFFGSGTQLSVL.

For this clone: The CDR3 does not end in the conserved phenylalanine or tryptophan, so this is likely a read error. The DNA is omitted, as the CDR3 cannot be located on it reliably, and the CDR3 follows TCRdb's listing. J is TRBJ1-4 and V is TRBV23-1; the table's D call, TRBD1, has no DNA check behind it. TRBV23-1 is designated an ORF whose function remains uncertain. The CDR3 contains 13 residues when both ends are counted. CDR3 amino acids: CASSQPLHRDSSD.